Following are 24 T cell receptor beta chains from one sample sequenced in a study of read filtering for tumor transcriptome and immune sequencing (dated by TCRdb to 2018 to 2020). For sequencing, an Illumina HiSeq 4000 was employed. TCR libraries were built from about 420 ng RNA with the Immunoverse kit, using molecular barcoded adaptors covering alpha/delta and beta/gamma chains. TCRdb reanalyzed the raw reads on its own, using fastp at Q25 for trimming and MiXCR for clone calling, and kept in-frame beta chains. Rows matching on CDR3 protein sequence are summarized as one entry with the most common DNA and genes. Recorded for this sample are approximately 140,000 distinct CDR3 sequences; around 13% of them occurred a single time. The ten largest make up around 8.3% of the sample. The sequenced material came from a population of CD138-negative cells sorted from bone marrow. The cell subset or site label corresponds to: bone marrow mononuclear cells depleted of CD138+ plasma/myeloma cells by negative magnetic selection. The receptors here all came from a donor over 35 with multiple myeloma.

In its sample, this clonotype was seen a few times. In nucleotides, the CDR3 is TGTGCCAGTAGCTCCCCCAAGGTAGCGGGACGCACCGGGGAGCTGTTTTTT. Amino acid sequence: CASSSPKVAGRTGELFF. The chain recombines TRBV19 with TRBJ2-2, with 8 bases that match TRBD2. The ends lost 6 bases at V and 4 bases at J; junction bases unmatched: 13. Germline V gives CDR1 LNHDA, CDR2 SQIVND (reference sequence). The CDR3 length is 17 residues.

This clonotype was observed many times. This chain links TRBV18 with TRBJ1-1, with 9 bases fitting TRBD1. CDR3 length: 13 amino acids. In germline, CDR1 is KGHSH, CDR2 LQKENI. Germline trimming cut 3 bases from V and 11 bases from J; bases unmatched to any gene: 7. This chain's CDR3 is CASSPGQGERAFF. The CDR3 DNA follows: TGTGCCAGCTCACCGGGACAGGGAGAGCGGGCTTTCTTT.

This clonotype occurred a few times. Given a much more abundant clone one base away, this may be a read error. This sequence joins TRBV29-1 and TRBJ2-1; D remains unclear. CDR1 SQVTM and CDR2 ANQGSEA come from the germline V gene. V was pared by 6 bases and J by 6 bases, with 9 bases between. The CDR3 covers 11 residues. DNA of the CDR3: TGCAGCGTGGGATCATCCAATGAGCAGTTCTTC. This encodes CSVGSSNEQFF.

In this sample, this clonotype turned up many times. The chain combines TRBV7-9 with TRBJ1-1, with D possibly TRBD1 on 6 matching bases. The length of the CDR3 is 15 residues. V was pared by 5 bases and J by 4 bases, with 17 bases between. Germline assignment: CDR1 SEHNR and CDR2 FQNEAQ (reference sequence). The CDR3 coding sequence is TGTGCCAGCAGCCTAACTTCACAGGGCGGCACTGAAGCTTTCTTT. Encoded protein: CASSLTSQGGTEAFF.

This clonotype came up many times. V and J are TRBV29-1 and TRBJ2-3; tentative D call: TRBD2 (5 bases). This CDR3 is built from 14 residues. Germline CDR1 and CDR2: SQVTM and ANQGSEA. V was shortened by 4 bases and J by 0 bases, with 11 bases between the two germline ends. In nucleotides, the CDR3 is TGCAGCGTTGGAGAGGGCGGAAGCACAGATACGCAGTATTTT. Its translation: CSVGEGGSTDTQYF.

This clonotype came up many times. The rearrangement uses TRBV3-1 and TRBJ2-3, with 7 bases identical to TRBD2. The CDR3 loop spans 15 amino acids. Germline CDR1 LGHDT, CDR2 YNNKEL (reference sequence). The J segment lost 0 bases and the V segment lost 1 base, leaving 1 base of the junction unmatched. This CDR3 reads CASSQGTSSTDTQYF. Here the CDR3 DNA reads TGTGCCAGCAGCCAAGGGACTAGTAGCACAGATACGCAGTATTTT.

Note on this clonotype: A single base separates this from a much larger clone, so it may be a read error. This chain uses TRBV4-3 with TRBJ2-2; the D gene is possibly TRBD2 (5 bases). Germline V gene lookup returns CDR1 LGHNA and CDR2 YSLEER. There are 15 residues in the CDR3. The chain's CDR3 is CASSQDAVFTGELVF. In DNA, the CDR3 is TGCGCCAGCAGCCAAGATGCCGTCTTCACCGGGGAGCTGGTTTTT.

This clonotype was detected ten times or more. The V and J genes are TRBV7-9 and TRBJ2-2, with D hard to call. The CDR3 consists of 14 residues. The ends were cut back, 1 base at V and 7 bases at J, with 10 bases in the middle. Per the germline V gene, CDR1 is SEHNR and CDR2 is FQNEAQ (reference sequence). Here the CDR3 reads CASSLGLSVGELFF. As DNA, the CDR3 is TGTGCCAGCAGCTTAGGCCTGAGCGTCGGGGAGCTGTTTTTT.

The sample holds many counts of this clonotype. The chain links TRBV7-9 to TRBJ1-1; 8 bases line up with TRBD1. This CDR3 comprises 14 residues. Germline assignment: CDR1 SEHNR and CDR2 FQNEAQ (reference sequence). Trimming removed 1 base from V and 6 bases from J; junction bases left unmatched: 4. The CDR3 DNA follows: TGTGCCAGCAGCTTAGTCCTGACAGGGGCTGAAGCTTTCTTT. It codes for CASSLVLTGAEAFF. The full variable domain, in which reference TRBV7-9 and TRBJ1-1 provide the parts outside the CDR3, is DTGVSQNPRHKITKRGQNVTFRCDPISEHNRLYWYRQTLGQGPEFLTYFQNEAQLEKSRLLSDRFSAERPKGSFSTLEIQRTEQGDSAMYLCASSLVLTGAEAFFGQGTRLTVV.

This clonotype was counted at least ten times. This sequence joins TRBV6-2 or TRBV6-3 and TRBJ2-3; maybe TRBD2 (6 bases). The CDR3 is 16 amino acids. V lost 1 base and J lost 6, with 17 bases in between. CDR1 and CDR2 (germline): MNHEY, SVGEGT. In nucleotides, the CDR3 is TGTGCCAGCAGTTACTTTGCGGGGCAAGGTCTGGATACGCAGTATTTT. Protein: CASSYFAGQGLDTQYF.

There are many counts of this clonotype. J is TRBJ1-4 and V is TRBV6-5, with 7 bases that match TRBD1. Trimming took 5 bases from V and 6 from J; bases not matched to a gene: 6. The CDR3 has 14 amino acids. The germline CDR1 and CDR2 sequences are MNHEY and SVGAGI. CDR3 nucleotide sequence: TGTGCCAGCAGTCTGGACAGGACAGATGAAAAACTGTTTTTT. This codes for CASSLDRTDEKLFF.

This clonotype has a single count. One base away lies a much larger clone, so this may be a sequencing read error. The chain is built from TRBV21-1 and TRBJ2-1; the table's D call of TRBD1 was not tested on the DNA. The better agreement between TRBJ2-7 and the DNA end casts doubt on the J call. TRBV21-1 is reported as a pseudogene. The CDR3 has 17 residues. This CDR3 is CASSTKQGKSLYNEQYF. In DNA form, the CDR3 reads TGTGCCAGCAGCACGAAACAGGGGAAAAGCCTTTACAATGAGCAGTACTTC.

This clonotype was counted at least ten times. This sequence joins TRBV19 and TRBJ2-1; 9 bases match TRBD2. The CDR3 has 18 residues. Germline loops: CDR1 LNHDA, CDR2 SQIVND (reference sequence). The junction had 15 bases not matched to a gene; V was cut back by 7 bases and J by 2 bases. CDR3 residues: CASTPSGAGGPTYNEQFF. The CDR3 nucleotides read TGTGCCAGTACCCCCAGCGGGGCGGGAGGGCCAACCTACAATGAGCAGTTCTTC.

This clonotype was counted at least ten times. Here the CDR3 DNA reads TGCGCCAGCACCCAGGAACTATCAGATACGCAGTATTTT. Protein product: CASTQELSDTQYF. This chain links TRBV5-1 with TRBJ2-3; D gene unclear. CDR1 SGHRS and CDR2 YFSETQ come from the germline V gene. V was pared by 6 bases and J by 4 bases, with 12 bases between. This CDR3 spans 13 amino acids.

For this clonotype: One base away lies a much larger clone, so this may be a sequencing read error. The chain carries TRBV12-3 or TRBV12-4 and TRBJ1-1, with D perhaps TRBD1 (5 bases). The CDR3 covers 15 residues. V shed 7 bases and J shed 4 bases, with 19 bases lying between them. DNA for the CDR3: TGTGCCAGCACTTTCATACTTGCAGGGTCCACTGAAGCTTTCTTT. Its protein is CASTFILAGSTEAFF.

This clonotype was observed a few times. This chain links TRBV7-9 with TRBJ2-5; D is undetermined. The CDR3 is 14 residues long. Between the trimmed V and J ends, which lost 1 base and 5 bases, there was a span of 11 bases. Germline V CDR1 and CDR2: SEHNR, FQNEAQ (reference sequence). The CDR3 region is CASSLGGLRETQYF. The CDR3 bases are TGTGCCAGCAGCTTAGGCGGCTTGAGGGAGACCCAGTACTTC.

This clonotype occurred many times. This rearrangement joins TRBV12-3 or TRBV12-4 to TRBJ1-1, with TRBD1 identical over 7 bases. The CDR3 is 15 amino acids. J lost 9 bases, V lost 6 bases, and 16 bases had no gene match. The CDR3 DNA sequence: TGTGCCAGCAGCTACAGGATCGGGCAGGGGGTTAAAGCTTTCTTT. Its protein product is CASSYRIGQGVKAFF.

This clonotype was seen ten or more times. The J gene is TRBJ2-7, the V gene TRBV12-3 or TRBV12-4; TRBD1 is a possible D gene (6 bases). CDR3 length equals 13 residues. V was clipped by 5 bases and J by 6 bases, with 14 bases between them. The CDR3 is CASSPGQLVEQYF. As DNA, the CDR3 is TGTGCCAGCAGTCCGGGACAATTAGTCGAGCAGTACTTC.

This clonotype has at least ten counts. The rearrangement uses TRBV29-1 and TRBJ2-2, with D hard to call. The CDR3 is made up of 13 amino acids. V was pared by 3 bases and J by 1 base, with 6 bases between. The germline gives CDR1 SQVTM, CDR2 ANQGSEA. Written as DNA, the CDR3 is TGCAGCGTTGAGGAACAGAACACCGGGGAGCTGTTTTTT. It is translated as CSVEEQNTGELFF.

In the case of this clonotype: A clone one base away is much larger, so this may be a read error. The J gene is TRBJ2-7, the V gene TRBV7-6, with D tentatively TRBD1 or TRBD2 (6 bases each). Trimming took off 7 bases at V and 5 bases at J, with 18 bases between the two ends. CDR3 length equals 14 residues. From germline, CDR1 is SGHVS and CDR2 FNYEAQ. This CDR3 is CASTRGGTEDEQYF. As DNA, the CDR3 is TGTGCCAGCACCAGAGGGGGGACTGAAGACGAGCAGTACTTC.

Comment on this clonotype: One end of the junction is discordant with germline, which a read error may explain. This chain uses TRBV19 with TRBJ1-1, with D perhaps TRBD1 (5 bases). The V gene's germline CDR1 is LNHDA and CDR2 SQIVND (reference sequence). The CDR3 sequence is 14 residues long. The CDR3 sequence is CASSPSGLITEACF. CDR3 coding DNA: TGTGCCAGTAGCCCCTCAGGGCTGATCACTGAAGCTTGCTTT.

This clonotype was detected ten times or more. The V and J genes are TRBV6-2 or TRBV6-3 and TRBJ2-7, with 13 positions matching TRBD2. The CDR3 runs to 16 residues. Germline lookup yields CDR1 MNHEY and CDR2 SVGEGT. Trimming took 6 bases from V and 5 from J; bases not matched to a gene: 10. CDR3 sequence (DNA): TGTGCCAGCAGGCAGGGGACTAGCGGGATTCCCCACGAGCAGTACTTC. It translates to CASRQGTSGIPHEQYF.

Details on this clonotype: A read error may account for a junction end that differs from germline. The chain joins TRBV12-3 or TRBV12-4 to TRBJ1-3, with no clear D. The CDR3 contains 13 residues. Here the CDR3 reads CASSRDSGSTIYF. CDR3 nucleotides: TGTGCCAGCAGTCGAGACTCTGGAAGCACCATATATTTT.

In the case of this clonotype: This could be a read error, since a much larger clone is one nucleotide away. Here the CDR3 reads CASSPRTGGAYNERLFF. CDR3 DNA sequence: TGCGCCAGCAGCCCTCGGACAGGGGGCGCGTATAATGAAAGACTGTTTTTT. This chain links TRBV4-1 with TRBJ1-4; TRBD1 aligns across 11 bases. Germline CDR1 reads MGHRA; CDR2 reads YSYEKL. The length of the CDR3 is 17 residues.